The 11 T cell receptor beta chains in this list originate from one sample, sequenced in a study of response to subunit inactivated influenza vaccine. TCRdb ran MiXCR on the RT-PCR reads and lists one entry per CDR3 protein. This table has around 650,000 distinct CDR3 sequences, about 15% appearing once. This material consisted of PBMCs from blood, taken 12 days after vaccination. These TCRs come from a man aged 50-60 years who received an inactivated influenza vaccine.

This clonotype showed up just a few times. This chain links TRBV15 with TRBJ2-4, with TRBD1 as a possible D gene (6 bases). Trimming removed 4 bases from V and 4 bases from J, with 14 bases in between. Germline values: CDR1 LNHNV, CDR2 YYDKDF (reference sequence). CDR3 length: 15 amino acids. CDR3 in amino acids: CATSTHGQLKNIQYF. The CDR3 DNA reads TGTGCCACCAGCACCCACGGACAGTTAAAAAACATTCAGTACTTC.

The chain is built from TRBV4-3 and TRBJ2-5; D remains ambiguous. Trimming removed 0 bases at V and 2 bases at J, with 13 bases between. CDR1 and CDR2 from the germline V gene are LGHNA and YSLEER. The CDR3 runs to 16 residues. The CDR3 DNA is TGCGCCAGCAGCCAAGATAGAAGTACAGAGCAAGAGACCCAGTACTTC. It codes for CASSQDRSTEQETQYF.

This clonotype was detected ten times or more. The rearrangement links TRBV5-4 to TRBJ2-7, with D perhaps being TRBD1 or TRBD2 (5 bases each). The V and J ends lost 1 base and 2 bases respectively, with 10 bases between them. CDR3 length: 14 residues. Germline V gene sequence: CDR1 SGHNT, CDR2 YYREEE (reference sequence). For the CDR3, the DNA is TGTGCCAGCAGCTTGTACGGGACCACCTACGAGCAGTACTTC. This sequence encodes CASSLYGTTYEQYF. Complete variable domain (other parts from reference TRBV5-4 and TRBJ2-7): ETGVTQSPTHLIKTRGQQVTLRCSSQSGHNTVSWYQQALGQGPQFIFQYYREEENGRGNFPPRFSGLQFPNYSSELNVNALELDDSALYLCASSLYGTTYEQYFGPGTRLTVT.

This clonotype was picked up a small number of times. This sequence joins TRBV12-3 or TRBV12-4 and TRBJ1-6; D might be TRBD1 (5 bases). This CDR3 is built from 14 residues. V lost 5 bases and J lost 8, with 13 bases in between. The CDR3 nucleotides read TGTGCCAGCAGTCGCCGGGGGGGAGATTCACCCCTCCACTTT. This translates into CASSRRGGDSPLHF.

The rearrangement joins TRBV10-3 to TRBJ1-2; D possibly corresponds to TRBD1 (6 bases). The CDR3 extends over 14 amino acids. The germline gives CDR1 ENHRY, CDR2 SYGVKD. The V end lost 7 bases, the J end lost 7 bases, and 19 bases lay between the germline ends. CDR3 nucleotide sequence: TGTGCCATCACCAGTGAAGGGGGACTTCGTGGCTACACCTTC. Translating gives CAITSEGGLRGYTF.

The sample holds a few counts of this clonotype. The J gene is TRBJ2-5, the V gene TRBV12-3 or TRBV12-4; no reliable D call. Trimming left V 3 bases short and J 3 bases short, with 11 bases between. CDR3 length equals 14 residues. The CDR3 bases are TGTGCCAGCAGTTTTCAGAGACATGAAGAGACCCAGTACTTC. It encodes CASSFQRHEETQYF.

This clonotype was seen repeatedly, ten times or more. The chain employs TRBV7-8 and TRBJ2-3, with 10 bases aligning to TRBD1. J was trimmed by 6 bases and V by 3 bases; bases with no gene match: 15. The CDR3 loop spans 18 amino acids. Germline lookup yields CDR1 SGHVS and CDR2 FQNEAQ. The CDR3 nucleotides read TGTGCCAGCAGCTTTACCCCTGAGACAGGGGGCTATTACGATACGCAGTATTTT. Translation: CASSFTPETGGYYDTQYF.

The rearrangement uses TRBV5-4 and TRBJ2-1; 11 nucleotides align to TRBD2. From germline, CDR1 is SGHNT and CDR2 YYREEE (reference sequence). This CDR3 comprises 15 residues. The V and J ends lost 2 bases and 5 bases, in that order; junction bases with no gene match: 3. The CDR3 region has the DNA TGTGCCAGCAGCTTCCCTAGCGGGAGGCACAATGAGCAGTTCTTC. Protein sequence: CASSFPSGRHNEQFF.

The chain combines TRBV4-1 with TRBJ1-5; D unclear. Trimming took off 3 bases at V and 6 bases at J, with 18 bases between the two ends. Per the germline V gene, CDR1 is MGHRA and CDR2 is YSYEKL. CDR3 length equals 16 residues. The CDR3 nucleotides are TGCGCCAGCAGCCACCGGCCCCTAAAAGACGGTCAGCCCCAGCATTTT. It encodes CASSHRPLKDGQPQHF.

V gene TRBV5-4 combines with J gene TRBJ2-1, with D possibly being TRBD2 (6 bases). The CDR3 runs 16 residues. The V gene's germline CDR1 is SGHNT and CDR2 YYREEE (reference sequence). Trimming cost V 4 bases and J 7 bases, with 21 bases left between them. The CDR3 here is CASSGGSGVEGNEQFF. The CDR3 coding sequence is TGTGCCAGCAGCGGGGGTTCGGGGGTGGAAGGGAATGAGCAGTTCTTC.

Details on this clonotype: A much larger clone lies a single base off, so this may be a read error. The chain's CDR3 is CASSSEAPGTPGEQYF. In DNA form, the CDR3 reads TGCGCCAGCAGCTCGGAAGCCCCCGGGACACCTGGCGAGCAGTACTTC. The chain has TRBV5-1 and TRBJ2-7; D may be TRBD1 (6 bases). From germline, CDR1 is SGHRS and CDR2 YFSETQ. Trimming pared 3 bases from V and 6 bases from J, leaving 22 bases between. The CDR3 is 16 residues long.